Below, 8 T cell receptor beta chains from the same sample are listed, as sequenced in a study of T-cell memory formation after mild COVID-19. TCRdb reprocessed the 5' RACE reads via MiXCR and lists one record per CDR3 protein. The sample consists of roughly 4,800 distinct CDR3 sequences, about 24% of them appearing once. Sample: PBMCs or a T cell subset sorted from them (not recorded which). All receptors derive from an adult who had mild COVID-19 (a few samples of this study predate the infection). Cell type and time point are not known.

The chain employs TRBV7-9 and TRBJ2-7, with TRBD1 matching 8 bases. Trimming at V came to 5 bases and at J to 3 bases, leaving 6 bases not matched to a gene. The CDR3 has 14 residues. Germline values: CDR1 SEHNR, CDR2 FQNEAQ (reference sequence). The chain's CDR3 is CASSHRDRNYEQYF. The CDR3 DNA reads as TGTGCCAGCAGCCACCGGGACAGGAACTACGAGCAGTACTTC.

This clonotype was counted many times. This chain links TRBV5-4 with TRBJ1-5; the match to TRBD1 covers 7 bases. Germline V gives CDR1 SGHNT, CDR2 YYREEE (reference sequence). The CDR3 spans 14 residues. Unmatched junction bases numbered 7, after V lost 3 bases and J lost 7 bases. The CDR3 DNA sequence: TGTGCCAGCAGCTGGGGACAGTTTAACCAGCCCCAGCATTTT. This translates into CASSWGQFNQPQHF.

The V call is TRBV29-1, the J call TRBJ2-5, with D possibly being TRBD1 or TRBD2 (5 bases each). The CDR3 extends over 13 amino acids. Germline V lookup: CDR1 SQVTM, CDR2 ANQGSEA. The V end was cut by 6 bases, the J end by 3 bases, with 14 bases between. Written as DNA, the CDR3 is TGCAGCGTGGCCCCCGGGACGAAAGAGACCCAGTACTTC. This gives the protein CSVAPGTKETQYF.

In this sample, this clonotype is medium-sized (0.01 to 0.1%). The chain is built from TRBV19 and TRBJ2-2; D possibly corresponds to TRBD1 (5 bases). Germline values: CDR1 LNHDA, CDR2 SQIVND (reference sequence). This CDR3 has 13 residues. V lost 2 bases to trimming and J lost 6 bases, with 7 bases between them. DNA of the CDR3: TGTGCCAGTAGTATACAGGGCCCCGGGGAGCTGTTTTTT. Translated: CASSIQGPGELFF. The variable domain in full, completed from reference TRBV19 and TRBJ2-2, reads DGGITQSPKYLFRKEGQNVTLSCEQNLNHDAMYWYRQDPGQGLRLIYYSQIVNDFQKGDIAEGYSVSREKKESFPLTVTSAQKNPTAFYLCASSIQGPGELFFGEGSRLTVL.

This clonotype has a count of ten or more. The chain carries TRBV25-1 and TRBJ1-6; D gene unclear. The CDR3 is made up of 14 amino acids. The ends were cut back, 4 bases at V and 7 bases at J, with 11 bases in the middle. The V gene's germline CDR1 is MGHDK and CDR2 SYGVNS. The chain's CDR3 is CASSGRRGNSPLHF. The CDR3 DNA reads TGTGCCAGCAGTGGGAGGAGAGGGAATTCACCCCTCCACTTT.

Relative to its sample, this clonotype is medium-sized. The chain employs TRBV29-1 and TRBJ2-3; possible D gene TRBD2, 6 bases. The CDR3 is made up of 15 amino acids. Trimming removed 5 bases from V and 0 bases from J, with 15 bases in between. Germline V gives CDR1 SQVTM, CDR2 ANQGSEA. The CDR3 reads CSVSPPGTSTDTQYF. CDR3 nucleotides: TGCAGCGTTTCTCCGCCAGGGACTAGCACAGATACGCAGTATTTT.

This chain joins TRBV4-3 and TRBJ2-2; 10 bases fit TRBD2. The CDR3 has 16 residues. From germline, CDR1 is LGHNA and CDR2 YSLEER. V trimming: 4 bases; J trimming: 5 bases; junction bases outside the gene matches: 7. CDR3 bases: TGCGCCAGCAGCCCGAGAACTAGCGGGGTGACCGGGGAGCTGTTTTTT. Its translation is CASSPRTSGVTGELFF.

By frequency in the sample, this clonotype is medium-sized. CDR3 sequence reads: CASSSNRRDRDTEAFF. The CDR3, as DNA: TGTGCCAGCAGCTCGAACCGTCGGGACAGGGACACTGAAGCTTTCTTT. The chain has TRBV7-9 and TRBJ1-1; 9 nucleotides match TRBD1. Germline values: CDR1 SEHNR, CDR2 FQNEAQ (reference sequence). This CDR3 is 16 amino acids long. The J segment lost 3 bases and the V segment lost 4 bases, leaving 9 bases of the junction unmatched.